These T cell receptor beta chains were read from a single sample in a study of T-cell memory formation after mild COVID-19. TCRdb analysed the 5' RACE reads with MiXCR anew, one entry per CDR3 protein. Here the sample spans under 250,000 distinct CDR3 sequences, around 30% being singletons. Sequenced input: PBMCs or a T cell subset sorted from them (not recorded which). The receptors were gathered from an adult woman who had mild COVID-19 (a few samples of this study predate the infection). Cell type and time point are not known. The CDR3 runs from the conserved cysteine through the conserved F or W. A D gene is named only where the DNA matches it firmly. Only some rows state a clone size, as once, few, many or a class for expanded clones.

V gene	J gene	clone size	D gene	CDR3 DNA	CDR3 protein
TRBV7-8	TRBJ2-1	few	.	TGTGCCAGCAGCCCGAGCGCCACCTACAATGAGCAGTTCTTC	CASSPSATYNEQFF
TRBV5-4	TRBJ2-5	.	TRBD1	TGTGCCAGCTCGATCCAGACAGGGAACCAAGAGACCCAGTACTTC	CASSIQTGNQETQYF
TRBV7-6	TRBJ2-1	few	TRBD1	TGTGCCAGCAGCTTAGCGACAGGGGCTGCCTACAATGAGCAGTTCTTC	CASSLATGAAYNEQFF
TRBV30	TRBJ1-1	.	TRBD1	TGTGCCTGGGGAAACAGGGGGTTGAACACTGAAGCTTTCTTT	CAWGNRGLNTEAFF
TRBV30	TRBJ1-1	.	.	TGTGCCTGGAGTTTCAGGAACACTGAAGCTTTCTTT	CAWSFRNTEAFF
TRBV20-1	TRBJ2-7	few	TRBD2	TGCAGTGCTAGAGGTGGTAGCGGGAGGGCCGCTCTGGCCGAGCAGTACTTC	CSARGGSGRAALAEQYF
TRBV20-1	TRBJ1-6	.	.	TGCAGTGCTAGGTTAACTAACCATAATTCACCCCTCCACTTT	CSARLTNHNSPLHF
TRBV18	TRBJ2-5	many	.	TGTGCCAGCTCCGCAGCAGGAGAGACCCAGTACTTC	CASSAAGETQYF
TRBV29-1	TRBJ2-7	few	TRBD1	TGCAGCGTCCGCCCGGGACAGGGAGGAGAGCAGTACTTC	CSVRPGQGGEQYF
TRBV2	TRBJ2-2	few	TRBD1	TGTGCCAGCAGTAGGTCCCTTCGGACAGGGTCGCTGTTTTTT	CASSRSLRTGSLFF
TRBV2	TRBJ2-5	few	.	TGTGCCAGCTTGGACATCGGAGAGACCCAGTACTTC	CASLDIGETQYF
TRBV12-3/TRBV12-4	TRBJ1-6	few	.	TGTGCCAGCAGTTCCTGGGACGGAGATTCACCCCTCCACTTT	CASSSWDGDSPLHF
TRBV6-1	TRBJ2-7	.	.	TGTGCCAGCGGACGACCGTGGCCACCGACCTCCTACGAGCAGTACTTC	CASGRPWPPTSYEQYF
TRBV12-3/TRBV12-4	TRBJ2-7	few	.	TGTGCCAGCAGTTCCTATAACGAGCAGTACTTC	CASSSYNEQYF
TRBV20-1	TRBJ2-3	.	TRBD1	TGCAGTGCTCCCAGGACAGGGACCACAGATACGCAGTATTTT	CSAPRTGTTDTQYF
TRBV5-7	TRBJ2-2	.	.	TGTGCCAGCAGCACCTTTGGATGGGGGACGAACACCGGGGAGCTGTTTTTT	CASSTFGWGTNTGELFF
TRBV9	TRBJ2-3	.	.	TGTGCCAGCAGCGTAGAGGGCGTACGAGCAGATACGCAGTATTTT	CASSVEGVRADTQYF
TRBV2	TRBJ1-1	few	.	TGTGCCAGCAGTAAGAGCCGACAGTCGAACACTGAAGCTTTCTTT	CASSKSRQSNTEAFF
TRBV5-1	TRBJ2-1	.	TRBD2	TGCGCCAGCAGCCCTCTAGCGGGGGCCCCCAATGAGCAGTTCTTC	CASSPLAGAPNEQFF
TRBV11-2	TRBJ2-7	.	TRBD2	TGTGCCAGCAGCTCGACCACTAGCGGGCCAACCTACGAGCAGTACTTC	CASSSTTSGPTYEQYF
TRBV18	TRBJ2-7	few	.	TGTGCCAGCTCACCACGAACAGGGACCTACGAGCAGTACTTC	CASSPRTGTYEQYF
TRBV24-1	TRBJ2-1	.	.	TGTGCCACCAGTGACAGGACCAGTTACAATGAGCAGTTCTTC	CATSDRTSYNEQFF
TRBV15	TRBJ1-4	few	TRBD1	TGTGCCACCAGCAGTTGGACAGGGTCTAATGAAAAACTGTTTTTT	CATSSWTGSNEKLFF
TRBV27	TRBJ1-1	.	TRBD1	TGTGCCAGCAGTTTGACAGGGACAGTGAACACTGAAGCTTTCTTT	CASSLTGTVNTEAFF
TRBV7-9	TRBJ2-7	few	.	TGTGCCAGCAGTATGGTAGGGGCCTACGAGCAGTACTTC	CASSMVGAYEQYF
TRBV7-9	TRBJ1-1	few	.	TGTGCCAGCAGCTTAGGTGTCAGGGTGGGCACTGAAGCTTTCTTT	CASSLGVRVGTEAFF
TRBV5-1	TRBJ2-1	few	.	TGCGCCAGCAGCTACGGACAGAGTTACAATGAGCAGTTCTTC	CASSYGQSYNEQFF
TRBV27	TRBJ2-5	once	TRBD2	TGTGCCAGCTCTGGACTAGCGGGTCGGGAGACCCAGTACTTC	CASSGLAGRETQYF
TRBV6-5	TRBJ2-1	few	TRBD2	TGTGCCAGCAGTTACCTAATGACTAGCGCCTACAATGAGCAGTTCTTC	CASSYLMTSAYNEQFF
TRBV3-1	TRBJ1-5	.	.	TGTGCCAGCAGCCAGGGGCCCGTTAATCAGCCCCAGCATTTT	CASSQGPVNQPQHF
TRBV3-1	TRBJ2-6	few	TRBD1	TGTGCCAGCAGCCAGCGACAGGGGGCTGGGGCCAACGTCCTGACTTTC	CASSQRQGAGANVLTF
TRBV4-1	TRBJ2-2	few	TRBD2	TGCGCCAGCAGCCTTGGACTAGCGGGGCCCGGGGAGCTGTTTTTT	CASSLGLAGPGELFF
TRBV7-8	TRBJ1-3	.	.	TGTGCCAGCAGCCCAGACTACAGAAACACCATATATTTT	CASSPDYRNTIYF
TRBV6-6	TRBJ1-1	.	.	TGTGCCAGCAGCCCTAACAGGGCTCCGAACACTGAAGCTTTCTTT	CASSPNRAPNTEAFF
TRBV20-1	TRBJ2-4	few	TRBD1	TGCAGTGCCCAATCGACAGGGAGAAGGAACATTCAGTACTTC	CSAQSTGRRNIQYF
TRBV28	TRBJ1-3	few	.	TGTGCCAGCAGACCAACAGGACGGACTGGAAACACCATATATTTT	CASRPTGRTGNTIYF
TRBV5-1	TRBJ2-5	.	.	TGCGCCAGTAAGGTTATGCCAGGGGCGAGGGAGACCCAGTACTTC	CASKVMPGARETQYF
TRBV20-1	TRBJ1-1	.	TRBD1	TGCAGTGCTAGAGAACAGGGGGCGTGGGGCACTGAAGCTTTCTTT	CSAREQGAWGTEAFF